The 13 T cell receptor beta chains listed next were all sequenced from one sample in a study of OX40 agonist ivuxolimab in advanced cancers. Sequencing used immunoSEQ multiplex PCR; TCRdb keeps in-frame clones, though not all of them. The data show approximately 82,000 clones, approximately 88% seen once. The input for sequencing was CD4+ or CD8+ T cells sorted from blood, taken in a trial of the OX40 agonist ivuxolimab. These receptors came from an adult with an advanced solid tumor such as melanoma, head and neck, liver or kidney cancer.

The genes are TRBV18 and TRBJ2-7; TRBD2 is a possible D gene (5 bases). Germline V gene data show CDR1 as KGHSH and CDR2 as LQKENI. V dropped 4 bases and J dropped 2 bases, with 15 bases sitting between them. The CDR3 is made up of 15 amino acids. The CDR3 here is CASSLDLSGAYEQYF. The DNA for the CDR3 is TGTGCCAGCTCACTTGATTTGTCCGGGGCCTACGAGCAGTACTTC.

This chain connects TRBV28 to TRBJ2-7; TRBD1 agrees at 7 bases. The V gene's germline CDR1 is MDHEN and CDR2 SYDVKM. The CDR3 spans 15 residues. Trimming took 4 bases from V and 2 from J; bases not matched to a gene: 8. For the CDR3, the DNA is TGTGCCAGCAGTTCGCTCTGGGACAGTACCTACGAGCAGTACTTC. Its translation is CASSSLWDSTYEQYF.

V and J are TRBV29-1 and TRBJ1-2, with 7 positions matching TRBD1. Per the germline V gene, CDR1 is SQVTM and CDR2 is ANQGSEA. This CDR3 spans 12 amino acids. V was pared by 4 bases and J by 2 bases, with 1 base of the junction left unmatched. DNA for the CDR3: TGCAGCGTTGGGGACAGCAACTATGGCTACACCTTC. Translated, it gives CSVGDSNYGYTF.

The chain employs TRBV6-6 and TRBJ2-7; D unclear. This CDR3 is built from 13 residues. Deletions cut 6 bases from V and 7 bases from J, with 16 bases between. CDR1 and CDR2 from the germline V gene are MNHNY and SVGAGI (reference sequence). The CDR3 nucleotides are TGTGCCAGCAGCCCTCGGACCTACGGGGAGCAGTACTTC. The encoded protein is CASSPRTYGEQYF.

This clone was observed a handful of times. The rearrangement joins TRBV2 to TRBJ2-7; TRBD2 matches 9 bases. Trimming took 6 bases from V and 4 from J; bases not matched to a gene: 7. The germline gives CDR1 SNHLY, CDR2 FYNNEI. The CDR3 runs to 14 residues. This CDR3 is CASRGRLAAYEQYF. The CDR3 DNA reads as TGTGCCAGCAGGGGGCGACTAGCGGCGTACGAGCAGTACTTC.

The table lists this clone with a few counts. The rearrangement uses TRBV6-5 and TRBJ2-7, with 9 bases identical to TRBD1. Germline V gene lookup returns CDR1 MNHEY and CDR2 SVGAGI. The CDR3 is 15 residues long. V was clipped by 2 bases and J by 2 bases; unmatched bases: 4. CDR3 sequence (DNA): TGTGCCAGCAGTTACCGGGACAGGGTTACCTACGAGCAGTACTTC. It encodes CASSYRDRVTYEQYF.

V gene TRBV5-1 combines with J gene TRBJ2-5, with 7 nucleotides matching TRBD1. Germline V CDR1 and CDR2: SGHRS, YFSETQ. V lost 3 bases, J lost 0 bases, and 2 bases stayed unmatched. This CDR3 contains 14 residues. The CDR3 coding sequence is TGCGCCAGCAGCTCAGGGACAGACCAAGAGACCCAGTACTTC. Its translation is CASSSGTDQETQYF.

The J gene is TRBJ2-3, the V gene TRBV29-1; the D gene could be TRBD1 or TRBD2 (5 bases each). The CDR3 covers 14 residues. The germline V gene has CDR1 SQVTM and CDR2 ANQGSEA. V was pared by 4 bases and J by 5 bases, with 16 bases between. The CDR3 DNA reads TGCAGCGTTGTGGACCCGGGGACGAGAGATACGCAGTATTTT. Its translation is CSVVDPGTRDTQYF.

The chain employs TRBV28 and TRBJ2-7; maybe TRBD1 (6 bases). Trimming stripped 2 bases from V and 0 bases from J, with 8 bases between. CDR3 length: 14 amino acids. Germline CDR1 MDHEN, CDR2 SYDVKM. CDR3 sequence (DNA): TGTGCCAGCAGTTTACAGGACAGCTCCTACGAGCAGTACTTC. This encodes CASSLQDSSYEQYF.

In DNA, the CDR3 is TGTGCCAGCTCACCATCGGCGGAACCCTCCTACGAGCAGTACTTC. Protein product: CASSPSAEPSYEQYF. V is TRBV18 and J is TRBJ2-7; no firm D call. The V end was cut by 2 bases, the J end by 0 bases, with 11 bases between. From germline, CDR1 is KGHSH and CDR2 LQKENI. The CDR3 is made up of 15 amino acids. Full variable domain (rest looked up from reference TRBV18 and TRBJ2-7): NAGVMQNPRHLVRRRGQEARLRCSPMKGHSHVYWYRQLPEEGLKFMVYLQKENIIDESGMPKERFSAEFPKEGPSILRIQQVVRGDSAAYFCASSPSAEPSYEQYFGPGTRLTVT.

The chain recombines TRBV6-4 with TRBJ1-5, with D possibly TRBD1 on 6 matching bases. Trimming removed 4 bases from V and 7 bases from J, with 14 bases in between. This CDR3 is built from 14 residues. Germline CDR1 reads MRHNA; CDR2 reads SNTAGT. This chain's CDR3 is CASSVRSGEQPQHF. CDR3 coding DNA: TGTGCCAGCAGTGTGCGGTCAGGGGAACAGCCCCAGCATTTT.

This chain joins TRBV19 and TRBJ2-1; D possibly corresponds to TRBD1 (6 bases). This CDR3 has 15 residues. The germline V gene has CDR1 LNHDA and CDR2 SQIVND (reference sequence). The V and J ends lost 3 bases and 8 bases respectively, with 17 bases between them. The CDR3 is CASSILGQLEDEQFF. For the CDR3, the DNA is TGTGCCAGTAGTATTCTTGGACAGTTAGAGGATGAGCAGTTCTTC. Drawing the rest from reference TRBV19 and TRBJ2-1, the complete variable domain is DGGITQSPKYLFRKEGQNVTLSCEQNLNHDAMYWYRQDPGQGLRLIYYSQIVNDFQKGDIAEGYSVSREKKESFPLTVTSAQKNPTAFYLCASSILGQLEDEQFFGPGTRLTVL.

The chain combines TRBV28 with TRBJ1-5; D is uncertain. Germline assignment: CDR1 MDHEN and CDR2 SYDVKM. The V and J ends lost 2 bases and 6 bases respectively, with 8 bases between them. The length of the CDR3 is 13 residues. CDR3 in DNA: TGTGCCAGCAGTTTAGGGGAGATTCAGCCCCAGCATTTT. Protein: CASSLGEIQPQHF.